Only a few counts were recorded for the clone carrying this TCR beta chain. This CDR3 has 18 amino acids. Germline V lookup: CDR1 KGHDR, CDR2 SFDVKD. V lost 5 bases and J lost 4; bases outside the gene matches: 10. The sample comes from a study of patients and donors after allogeneic stem cell transplantation. TCRdb used MiXCR to reprocess the RT-PCR reads, holding one entry per CDR3 protein. The sample lists roughly 940,000 distinct CDR3 sequences; over 15% were seen once. V and J are TRBV24-1 and TRBJ2-6; 10 nucleotides agree with TRBD1. The TCR originated in a human donor who was either an allogeneic HSCT recipient or a stem cell or donor lymphocyte infusion donor (not recorded which). It is not recorded whose cells these are; they may come from a transplant donor. Sequencing was done on a sample of blood, either unsorted or a sorted T cell fraction (not recorded which). Here the CDR3 DNA reads TGTGCCACCAGTGTTGGGGGGACAGGGGTGTCCGGGGCCAACGTCCTGACTTTC. This sequence encodes CATSVGGTGVSGANVLTF.